The 30 T cell receptor beta chains below were found in one sample sequenced in a study of shared clonotypes between healthy human individuals. Here immunoSEQ multiplex PCR was the method, and the copy in TCRdb shows in-frame clones only, minus some. Of 2,500,000 or so clones listed, 90% to 95% were seen once; the top ten hold over 0.12%. Sequenced input: naive CD4+ T cells sorted from blood. Stated subset: CD45RA+ positively selected. These receptors were obtained from a man between 18 and 35 years old in good health.

The V and J genes are TRBV9 and TRBJ1-2; perhaps TRBD1 as D (5 bases). CDR1 and CDR2 (germline): SGDLS, YYNGEE. V lost 3 bases and J lost 8, with 11 bases in between. The CDR3 has 12 amino acids. The CDR3 is CASSALRGGYTF. For the CDR3, the DNA is TGTGCCAGCAGCGCGCTGAGGGGAGGCTACACCTTC.

Details on this clone: This CDR3 is also generated by other DNA sequences in the sample. V usage is TRBV5-1 and J usage is TRBJ1-3, with a possible D match to TRBD1 (6 bases). Per the germline V gene, CDR1 is SGHRS and CDR2 is YFSETQ. The CDR3 consists of 15 residues. Trimming cost V 0 bases and J 2 bases, with 9 bases left between them. The CDR3 here is CASSLVAGAGNTIYF. The CDR3 DNA reads as TGCGCCAGCAGCTTGGTGGCAGGGGCTGGAAACACCATATATTTT.

V usage is TRBV7-9 and J usage is TRBJ2-2; tentatively, D is TRBD1 (5 bases). Germline lookup yields CDR1 SEHNR and CDR2 FQNEAQ (reference sequence). Trimming shortened V by 1 base and J by 6 bases, and 12 bases separated the two germline ends. The length of the CDR3 is 15 residues. CDR3 DNA sequence: TGTGCCAGCAGCTTAGACCCAGGGTTTTCCGGGGAGCTGTTTTTT. Its translation: CASSLDPGFSGELFF.

The rearrangement links TRBV5-1 to TRBJ1-1; unclear D gene. With 0 bases removed from V and 1 base from J, the gap between germline ends came to 13 bases. CDR3 size: 16 residues. Germline loops: CDR1 SGHRS, CDR2 YFSETQ. CDR3 nucleotides: TGCGCCAGCAGCTTGGAGCCCCCTCGACCGAACACTGAAGCTTTCTTT. Residues: CASSLEPPRPNTEAFF.

For this clone: An end of the junction does not agree with germline; a read error may underlie this. The same CDR3 can be traced to other DNA sequences in this sample. This chain uses TRBV7-9 with TRBJ2-5; the D call may be TRBD1 or TRBD2 (5 bases each). CDR1 and CDR2 (germline): SEHNR, FQNEAQ (reference sequence). This CDR3 has 16 amino acids. The CDR3 DNA is TGTGCTAGCAGCTTAGGCCGGTCAGGGAGCCAAGAGACCCAGTACTTC. Amino acid sequence: CASSLGRSGSQETQYF.

The chain uses TRBV5-1 and TRBJ1-6, with D maybe TRBD1 (6 bases). This CDR3 is built from 15 residues. The V and J ends lost 0 bases and 8 bases respectively, with 12 bases between them. Looked up from germline, CDR1 is SGHRS and CDR2 is YFSETQ. CDR3 DNA sequence: TGCGCCAGCAGCTTGGATTATAGGGGGGATTCACCCCTCCACTTT. It yields the protein CASSLDYRGDSPLHF.

The V gene is TRBV7-2, the J gene TRBJ2-7, with a possible D match to TRBD1 (5 bases). V gave up 1 base and J gave up 4 bases, with 14 bases separating them. The germline gives CDR1 SGHTA, CDR2 FQGNSA. The CDR3 covers 15 residues. The CDR3 spells CASSLEGRDLYEQYF. In DNA form, the CDR3 reads TGTGCCAGCAGCTTAGAGGGCAGGGATTTGTACGAGCAGTACTTC.

The chain uses TRBV18 and TRBJ2-3; TRBD1 agrees at 8 bases. The V and J ends lost 1 base and 14 bases, in that order; junction bases with no gene match: 5. The CDR3 spans 12 residues. Germline V gene sequence: CDR1 KGHSH, CDR2 LQKENI. The CDR3 protein is CASSPLDRETYF. CDR3 nucleotides: TGTGCCAGCTCACCACTGGACAGGGAAACGTATTTT. Full variable domain (rest looked up from reference TRBV18 and TRBJ2-3): NAGVMQNPRHLVRRRGQEARLRCSPMKGHSHVYWYRQLPEEGLKFMVYLQKENIIDESGMPKERFSAEFPKEGPSILRIQQVVRGDSAAYFCASSPLDRETYFGPGTRLTVL.

The CDR3 sequence is CASSLADGGRVDYGYTF. CDR3 DNA sequence: TGTGCCAGCAGCTTAGCCGATGGGGGACGGGTAGACTATGGCTACACCTTC. The rearrangement joins TRBV7-8 to TRBJ1-2, with D maybe TRBD1 (5 bases). The CDR3 covers 17 residues. Per germline, CDR1 SGHVS and CDR2 FQNEAQ. Trimming shortened V by 0 bases and J by 3 bases, and 17 bases separated the two germline ends.

The chain has TRBV25-1 and TRBJ1-5; 7 bases agree with TRBD1. This CDR3 has 14 residues. V shed 2 bases, J shed 4 bases, and the junction held 2 bases outside the gene matches. In germline, CDR1 is MGHDK, CDR2 SYGVNS. CDR3 protein: CASSEGTVNQPQHF. The CDR3 bases are TGTGCCAGCAGTGAAGGGACAGTGAATCAGCCCCAGCATTTT.

This chain connects TRBV18 to TRBJ1-5; TRBD1 agrees at 10 bases. V trimming: 8 bases; J trimming: 6 bases; junction bases outside the gene matches: 16. Germline V gives CDR1 KGHSH, CDR2 LQKENI. This CDR3 has 17 residues. The CDR3 DNA is TGTGCCAGCCCGCGACAGGGGGCGAATAAGATCGGTCAGCCCCAGCATTTT. Protein sequence: CASPRQGANKIGQPQHF.

The chain links TRBV18 to TRBJ1-5; perhaps TRBD1 as D (5 bases). This CDR3 region has 15 residues. Trimming removed 0 bases from V and 6 bases from J, with 12 bases in between. Germline CDR1 and CDR2: KGHSH and LQKENI. The CDR3 sequence: CASSPPGRDGQPQHF. CDR3 coding DNA: TGTGCCAGCTCACCACCGGGCAGGGACGGTCAGCCCCAGCATTTT.

The gene calls are TRBV7-3 and TRBJ2-2; possibly TRBD2 for D (5 bases). The germline V gene encodes CDR1 SGHTA and CDR2 FQGTGA. V lost 2 bases and J lost 7, with 14 bases in between. This CDR3 is built from 15 residues. CDR3 in amino acids: CASSLEDSQHGELFF. The CDR3 DNA sequence: TGTGCCAGCAGCTTAGAGGACTCCCAACACGGGGAGCTGTTTTTT.

This chain links TRBV5-8 with TRBJ1-2; D perhaps matches TRBD1 (6 bases). CDR1 is SGHTS and CDR2 is YDEGEE in the germline V gene. V lost 1 base and J 12 bases, leaving 19 bases between the germline ends. The CDR3 runs 14 residues. CDR3: CASSLLRTETINTF. The CDR3, as DNA: TGTGCCAGCAGCTTGCTTAGGACAGAGACGATCAACACCTTC.

The rearrangement links TRBV11-2 to TRBJ2-7, with TRBD2 matching 10 bases. Germline CDR1 is SGHAT and CDR2 is FQNNGV. The junction had 8 bases not matched to a gene; V was cut back by 0 bases and J by 12 bases. The CDR3 is made up of 14 amino acids. In DNA form, the CDR3 reads TGTGCCAGCAGCTTAGATCAACTAGCGGGAACCCTGTACTTC. It codes for CASSLDQLAGTLYF.

The chain carries TRBV30 and TRBJ2-5, with D perhaps matching TRBD2 (6 bases). The end of the DNA is better explained by TRBJ2-7, so the J call may be wrong. The CDR3 length is 12 residues. The V gene's germline CDR1 is GTSNPN and CDR2 SVGIG (reference sequence). In DNA, the CDR3 is TGTGCCTGGAGCCCAAGGGGAGGCGAGCAGTACTTC. This encodes CAWSPRGGEQYF.

V is TRBV30 and J is TRBJ1-2; 10 nucleotides align to TRBD1. Trimming cost V 0 bases and J 2 bases; bases outside gene matches: 9. The CDR3 runs to 17 residues. Germline loops: CDR1 GTSNPN, CDR2 SVGIG (reference sequence). For the CDR3, the DNA is TGTGCCTGGAGTGTACAGACAGGGGGCTGGATGAACTATGGCTACACCTTC. This translates into CAWSVQTGGWMNYGYTF.

This clone was picked up a small number of times. The chain links TRBV6-1 to TRBJ1-5; a weak D match, TRBD1 (5 bases). V shed 11 bases and J shed 3 bases, with 14 bases lying between them. The CDR3 contains 13 residues. CDR1 is MNHNS, CDR2 SASEGT, per germline. The CDR3 region is CAEGPGDNQPQHF. The CDR3 region has the DNA TGTGCCGAGGGGCCGGGGGACAATCAGCCCCAGCATTTT.

Regarding this clone: Other nucleotide sequences in the sample specify the same CDR3. CDR3 residues: CASSPGQGANYGYTF. The CDR3 DNA sequence: TGTGCCAGCTCACCTGGACAGGGGGCTAACTATGGCTACACCTTC. The rearrangement links TRBV18 to TRBJ1-2; 10 nucleotides match TRBD1. The CDR3 covers 15 residues. Trimming at V came to 3 bases and at J to 0 bases, leaving 1 base not matched to a gene. In germline, CDR1 is KGHSH, CDR2 LQKENI.

This chain joins TRBV21-1 and TRBJ2-4; the D call in the table, TRBD2, was not verified against the DNA. TRBV21-1 is a pseudogene segment. The CDR3 runs to 17 residues. CDR3 coding DNA: TGTGCCAGCAGCTCCTCGTCCCCTCCGACTCTTAAAAACATTCAGTACTTC. Translated: CASSSSSPPTLKNIQYF.

The chain employs TRBV5-4 and TRBJ1-4; 12 bases line up with TRBD1. With 5 bases clipped from V and 3 bases from J, the junction kept 5 bases outside the gene matches. The CDR3 covers 16 residues. CDR1 is SGHNT, CDR2 YYREEE, per germline (reference sequence). The CDR3 protein is CASSRDRGLSNEKLFF. In nucleotides, the CDR3 is TGTGCCAGCAGTCGGGACAGGGGGCTTTCTAATGAAAAACTGTTTTTT.

The chain carries TRBV21-1 and TRBJ2-7; the table calls TRBD2, which could not be checked here. TRBV21-1 counts as a pseudogene. The CDR3 contains 13 residues. The CDR3 sequence: CATRTSSPYEQYF. Written as DNA, the CDR3 is TGTGCCACCCGGACTAGCTCCCCCTACGAGCAGTACTTC.

The rearrangement joins TRBV27 to TRBJ1-6; D not certain. The CDR3 length is 12 residues. V was clipped by 3 bases and J by 10 bases, with 7 bases between them. CDR1 is MNHEY and CDR2 is SMNVEV in the germline V gene (reference sequence). DNA for the CDR3: TGTGCCAGCAGTTTCAGTGAATCACCCCTCCACTTT. Protein product: CASSFSESPLHF.

With respect to this clone: Other DNA sequences within the sample encode an identical CDR3. V gene TRBV30 combines with J gene TRBJ2-7, with 7 nucleotides matching TRBD1. This CDR3 has 12 residues. CDR1 and CDR2 from the germline V gene are GTSNPN and SVGIG (reference sequence). Unmatched junction bases numbered 1, after V lost 2 bases and J lost 3 bases. CDR3 protein: CAWSRTGYEQYF. CDR3 DNA: TGTGCCTGGAGTCGGACAGGCTACGAGCAGTACTTC.

This chain links TRBV6-6 with TRBJ1-2; 7 nucleotides match TRBD1. This CDR3 comprises 15 residues. Germline trimming cut 0 bases from V and 4 bases from J; bases unmatched to any gene: 5. CDR1 and CDR2 (germline): MNHNY, SVGAGI (reference sequence). The CDR3 is CASSYSRDSSYGYTF. CDR3 nucleotide sequence: TGTGCCAGCAGTTACTCTCGGGACAGCTCCTATGGCTACACCTTC.

V is TRBV19 and J is TRBJ1-2, with a possible D match to TRBD1 (5 bases). Germline CDR1 LNHDA, CDR2 SQIVND (reference sequence). The CDR3 sequence is 14 residues long. Trimming removed 9 bases from V and 5 bases from J, with 19 bases in between. Here the CDR3 reads CASRTQGRGYGYTF. The CDR3 nucleotides read TGTGCCAGCAGGACCCAGGGTCGCGGGTATGGCTACACCTTC.

The chain links TRBV18 to TRBJ2-7, with 10 bases identical to TRBD1. This CDR3 has 16 amino acids. V lost 3 bases, J lost 5 bases, and 10 bases stayed unmatched. Germline loops: CDR1 KGHSH, CDR2 LQKENI. The CDR3 DNA reads TGTGCCAGCTCACCCTGGACAGGGGGAAGAGTCGACGAGCAGTACTTC. Translating it yields CASSPWTGGRVDEQYF.

This clone was recorded only once. The genes are TRBV5-1 and TRBJ2-7; 9 bases align to TRBD1. The ends lost 2 bases at V and 0 bases at J; junction bases unmatched: 3. Germline assignment: CDR1 SGHRS and CDR2 YFSETQ. The CDR3 covers 15 residues. The CDR3, as DNA: TGCGCCAGCAGCTTAGACAGGGGGTTCTCCTACGAGCAGTACTTC. Protein product: CASSLDRGFSYEQYF.

This clone was observed a few times. This chain uses TRBV6-5 with TRBJ2-7; TRBD1 might be the D (6 bases). CDR3 length: 15 amino acids. Trimming removed 6 bases at V and 1 base at J, with 16 bases between. Germline V gene data show CDR1 as MNHEY and CDR2 as SVGAGI. The CDR3 protein is CASSPGQTSSYEQYF. Here the CDR3 DNA reads TGTGCCAGCAGCCCCGGACAGACAAGTTCCTACGAGCAGTACTTC.

A single count supports this clone. The chain carries TRBV2 and TRBJ2-3, with unresolved D. Germline V gene sequence: CDR1 SNHLY, CDR2 FYNNEI. V lost 6 bases to trimming and J lost 2 bases, with 12 bases between them. This CDR3 has 14 amino acids. The CDR3 loop is CASSSLGYTDTQYF. The CDR3 bases are TGTGCCAGCAGCTCCCTAGGGTACACAGATACGCAGTATTTT.